This TCR beta chain was identified during a study of CD8 T cells in ankylosing spondylitis (dated by TCRdb to 2015 to 2018). Broadly, across the study: T cell receptor beta repertoires were profiled in healthy donors and ankylosing spondylitis patients so that disease-linked TCR variants could be found. In total, the full study cohort was made up of 100 to 140 healthy donors and 25 or so ankylosing spondylitis patients. Peripheral blood samples were taken, and synovial fluid was additionally collected from ankylosing spondylitis patients. What the work shows at the level of the full study, not this receptor alone: Blood from ankylosing spondylitis patients appeared to be characterized by a TCR beta motif composed of several highly homologous amino acid variants. The disease-linked clones showed a CD8+ phenotype and occurred at relatively low frequencies in peripheral blood. Some TCR beta motif variants had previously been reported in synovial fluid and blood of reactive arthritis patients, which suggested common disease-initiation mechanisms. The disease-linked clones were reported as significantly enriched in matched synovial fluid samples from ankylosing spondylitis patients.

Synovial fluid samples were paired with blood samples taken from the same ankylosing spondylitis patients. V and J are truncated by 4 bases and 0 bases respectively, leaving an intervening sequence of 11 bases. In the germline V gene, CDR1 corresponds to SGDLS and CDR2 to YYNGEE. Spanning cysteine to phenylalanine, the CDR3 consists of 14 amino acids. CDR3 DNA only is kept here, 42 bases in frame from base 1. There are a few counts of this clonotype. What this receptor recognizes is not known. Base qualities were left out, and no much larger clone turns up one base away. The instrument was an Illumina HiSeq 2500. TCR beta libraries were prepared by quantitative 5'-RACE with molecular barcodes. From the authors' description of their analysis: Disease-linked TCR variants were identified with a new computational method built on a probabilistic model of VDJ rearrangement. TCRdb reanalyzed the raw reads on its own, using fastp at Q25 for trimming and MiXCR for clone calling, and kept in-frame beta chains. Entries that share a CDR3 protein sequence are merged under the most common genes and DNA. TCRdb's processing, not the study's, gives the V and J calls here. The sample table shows about 140,000 distinct CDR3 sequences, and 25% to 35% are seen once. The top ten clones comprise 5.5% to 7.5% of the sample.

This receptor was obtained from a male donor with ankylosing spondylitis. The sample taken for sequencing was synovial fluid, either unsorted or a sorted T cell fraction (not recorded which). The chain joins TRBV9 to TRBJ2-7; TRBD2 might be the D gene, on 6 matching bases. The nucleotide sequence reads TGTGCCAGCAGCCCTGCGGGACTCTCCTACGAGCAGTACTTC. Translation gives CASSPAGLSYEQYF.